The TCR beta chain under discussion was sequenced for a study of blood T cell repertoires in COVID-19. Study overall: The analysed material was cDNA or gDNA that came from T cells, B-cell-depleted T cells, or PBMCs.

In the original workflow: Scientists estimated how many nucleated cells there were by amplifying reference gene primers. Sequencing was performed with immunoSEQ multiplex PCR; in TCRdb, only in-frame clones are kept and a portion is missing. The V and J calls and clone size were taken over from that table, and D and trimming were inferred from the DNA. The data show about 150,000 clones, with 88% seen just once and approximately 2.4% held by the top ten. Losses at the gene ends were 5 bases for V and 8 bases for J; bases not matched to a gene: 5. Germline CDR1 SEHNR, CDR2 FQNEAQ (reference sequence). This CDR3 is 12 amino acids long.

This clonotype was obtained from a woman aged 70 to 79 with acute or convalescent COVID-19. Sequencing was carried out using peripheral blood. J is TRBJ1-2 and V is TRBV7-9; the match to TRBD1 covers 7 bases. The CDR3 spells CASSLWTGGYTF. CDR3 bases: TGTGCCAGCAGCCTTTGGACAGGCGGCTACACCTTC.